The clone carrying this T cell receptor (beta chain) occurred many times. As yet, its antigen is unknown. Alongside a J-beta primer mix, a sample-barcoded 5' primer served in a second PCR lasting about 7 to 11 cycles. TCRdb independently ran MiXCR on the 5' RACE reads; one entry per CDR3 protein. Of approximately 320,000 distinct CDR3 sequences in the sample, roughly 26% are singletons; the top ten hold approximately 30%. The data belong to a study of blood T cells in healthy people across ages. Overall study findings and caveats: No conclusive comparison of naive versus antigen-experienced cells was possible with unsorted PBMCs. Because donor CMV status was unknown, expanded clonotype changes were possibly confounded.

The people who gave samples were healthy Caucasians from Russia, aged about 6 to 95. Unmatched junction bases numbered 8, after V lost 5 bases and J lost 2 bases. The germline gives CDR1 MNHEY, CDR2 SMNVEV (reference sequence). The CDR3 is made up of 16 amino acids. The clonotype comes from a woman aged 65 to 85 in good health. The rearrangement links TRBV27 to TRBJ2-1; 8 nucleotides agree with TRBD2. Sequencing was carried out using blood. The CDR3 sequence is CASSPLVAGPYNEQFF. In DNA, the CDR3 is TGTGCCAGCAGTCCTTTAGTAGCGGGACCCTACAATGAGCAGTTCTTC.